A selection of T cell receptor beta chains follows, all from one sample in a study of cytomegalovirus exposure and HLA in healthy donors. This table comes from immunoSEQ multiplex PCR, and its TCRdb copy is limited to in-frame clones, with some not included. The sample yields approximately 130,000 clones, around four fifths seen once. The material sequenced was PBMCs. The receptors were sampled from a woman aged 40 to 50 in good health and CMV-seronegative. Each CDR3 is given with its conserved first and last residue. Fields, in order: D gene, J gene, V gene, clone size, CDR3 DNA, CDR3 protein. The D gene is left open where the match is weak. A clone size is listed for some rows: how often the clone was seen (once, few, many), or a class if it is expanded.

d_gene: NA; j_gene: TRBJ1-1; v_gene: TRBV6-4; abundance: few; CDR3nt: TGTGCCAGCAGTGACACCGATTTGACAGGGAACACTGAAGCTTTCTTT; CDR3aa: CASSDTDLTGNTEAFF
d_gene: TRBD1; j_gene: TRBJ1-4; v_gene: TRBV28; abundance: NA; CDR3nt: TGTGCCAGCAGAACAGGGGGTACTAATGAAAAACTGTTTTTT; CDR3aa: CASRTGGTNEKLFF
d_gene: TRBD1; j_gene: TRBJ1-1; v_gene: TRBV19; abundance: NA; CDR3nt: TGTGCCAGTAGTATTACTCAGGGGGCAGGAAACACTGAAGCTTTCTTT; CDR3aa: CASSITQGAGNTEAFF
d_gene: NA; j_gene: TRBJ1-2; v_gene: TRBV7-2; abundance: NA; CDR3nt: TGTGCCAGCAGCTCCGGCGGTAGTAACTATGGCTACACCTTC; CDR3aa: CASSSGGSNYGYTF
d_gene: NA; j_gene: TRBJ1-2; v_gene: TRBV4-2; abundance: NA; CDR3nt: TGTGCCAGCAGCCAAGTGGGCGATGGCTACACCTTC; CDR3aa: CASSQVGDGYTF
d_gene: TRBD1; j_gene: TRBJ1-2; v_gene: TRBV10-3; abundance: NA; CDR3nt: TGTGCCATCAGTTTCGACAGGGTTGAGAGCTACACCTTC; CDR3aa: CAISFDRVESYTF
d_gene: NA; j_gene: TRBJ1-5; v_gene: TRBV5-1; abundance: once; CDR3nt: TGCGCCAGCAGCTTGGATTTGGGGCGTCAGCCCCAGCATTTT; CDR3aa: CASSLDLGRQPQHF
d_gene: NA; j_gene: TRBJ1-1; v_gene: TRBV28; abundance: NA; CDR3nt: TGTGCCAGCAGTTCAGCCGGGAGAGCTTTCTTT; CDR3aa: CASSSAGRAFF
d_gene: NA; j_gene: TRBJ2-7; v_gene: TRBV11-2; abundance: NA; CDR3nt: TGTGCCAGCACCATAACTCAGACTAACTCCTACGAGCAGTACTTC; CDR3aa: CASTITQTNSYEQYF
d_gene: NA; j_gene: TRBJ2-4; v_gene: TRBV2; abundance: NA; CDR3nt: TGTGCCAGCGGGGGGGCGCTACAAAACATTCAGTACTTC; CDR3aa: CASGGALQNIQYF
d_gene: NA; j_gene: TRBJ1-5; v_gene: TRBV7-2; abundance: few; CDR3nt: TGTGCCAGCAGCCCTGGGGGGGTAGGCAATCAGCCCCAGCATTTT; CDR3aa: CASSPGGVGNQPQHF
d_gene: NA; j_gene: TRBJ1-5; v_gene: TRBV2; abundance: NA; CDR3nt: TGTGCCAGCAGCCGCGAAGTTAATCAGCCCCAGCATTTT; CDR3aa: CASSREVNQPQHF
d_gene: TRBD2; j_gene: TRBJ2-1; v_gene: TRBV7-2; abundance: NA; CDR3nt: TGTGCCAGCAGCTCCCTAGCGGGGTACAATGAGCAGTTCTTC; CDR3aa: CASSSLAGYNEQFF
d_gene: NA; j_gene: TRBJ1-6; v_gene: TRBV6-5; abundance: NA; CDR3nt: TGTGCCAGCAGTTACGAATGGACACCTAAGACTTCACCCCTCCACTTT; CDR3aa: CASSYEWTPKTSPLHF
d_gene: TRBD2; j_gene: TRBJ2-2; v_gene: TRBV10-3; abundance: NA; CDR3nt: TGTGCCATCAGTGAGGACTGGAGCGGGGGGCCCGGGGAGCTGTTTTTT; CDR3aa: CAISEDWSGGPGELFF
d_gene: NA; j_gene: TRBJ1-1; v_gene: TRBV5-6; abundance: NA; CDR3nt: TGTGCCAGCAGCTTGGTTGGCAGTCACACTGAAGCTTTCTTT; CDR3aa: CASSLVGSHTEAFF
d_gene: NA; j_gene: TRBJ2-7; v_gene: TRBV7-9; abundance: NA; CDR3nt: TGTGCCAGCAGCGACTGGGGGGAGACCTACGAGCAGTACTTC; CDR3aa: CASSDWGETYEQYF
d_gene: TRBD1; j_gene: TRBJ1-5; v_gene: TRBV7-9; abundance: few; CDR3nt: TGTGCCAGCAGCCACCCGGGACAGGGAGGACAGCCCCAGCATTTT; CDR3aa: CASSHPGQGGQPQHF
d_gene: TRBD1; j_gene: TRBJ2-7; v_gene: TRBV6-5; abundance: NA; CDR3nt: TGTGCCAGCAGCTCCGGGACAGCCCTCGACGAGCAGTACTTC; CDR3aa: CASSSGTALDEQYF
d_gene: TRBD1; j_gene: TRBJ2-1; v_gene: TRBV6-1; abundance: few; CDR3nt: TGTGCCAGCAGTGCGTTAAAGACAGGGTACTCCTACAATGAGCAGTTCTTC; CDR3aa: CASSALKTGYSYNEQFF
d_gene: NA; j_gene: TRBJ2-3; v_gene: TRBV4-3; abundance: once; CDR3nt: TGCGCCAGCAGCCTAAGACGGGGAGGCAGAGATACGCAGTATTTT; CDR3aa: CASSLRRGGRDTQYF
d_gene: TRBD1; j_gene: TRBJ2-6; v_gene: TRBV9; abundance: NA; CDR3nt: TGTGCCAGCAGCGTAGGGGCAGGGGGCACTGGGGCCAACGTCCTGACTTTC; CDR3aa: CASSVGAGGTGANVLTF
d_gene: NA; j_gene: TRBJ1-2; v_gene: TRBV18; abundance: NA; CDR3nt: TGTGCCAGCTCACCAGCGGGGGCGAGCTATGGCTACACCTTC; CDR3aa: CASSPAGASYGYTF
d_gene: NA; j_gene: TRBJ1-4; v_gene: TRBV19; abundance: NA; CDR3nt: TGTGCCAGTACCTTACAGGGATCTGGAGAAAAACTGTTTTTT; CDR3aa: CASTLQGSGEKLFF
d_gene: TRBD1; j_gene: TRBJ2-6; v_gene: TRBV28; abundance: NA; CDR3nt: TGTGCCAGCTCACAGGGGGACTCTGGGGCCAACGTCCTGACTTTC; CDR3aa: CASSQGDSGANVLTF
d_gene: TRBD2; j_gene: TRBJ2-1; v_gene: TRBV7-9; abundance: NA; CDR3nt: TGTGCCAGCAGCCCTCTAGCGGGGGGGTTCAATGAGCAGTTCTTC; CDR3aa: CASSPLAGGFNEQFF
d_gene: TRBD2; j_gene: TRBJ2-1; v_gene: TRBV5-1; abundance: NA; CDR3nt: TGCGCCAGCAGCTTGGAGGGTAGCGGGGGGTGGAGTTCCTACAATGAGCAGTTCTTC; CDR3aa: CASSLEGSGGWSSYNEQFF
d_gene: NA; j_gene: TRBJ2-7; v_gene: TRBV7-8; abundance: few; CDR3nt: TGTGCCAGCAGCTTAGTTGGCGGTAACTCGGTCGAGCAGTACTTC; CDR3aa: CASSLVGGNSVEQYF
d_gene: NA; j_gene: TRBJ1-6; v_gene: TRBV7-2; abundance: NA; CDR3nt: TGTGCCAGCAGCTTATCTAGTCGCGCACCCCTCCACTTT; CDR3aa: CASSLSSRAPLHF
d_gene: NA; j_gene: TRBJ2-5; v_gene: TRBV5-1; abundance: NA; CDR3nt: TGCGCCAGCAGCTTGACAGGTGTAAATACCCAGTACTTC; CDR3aa: CASSLTGVNTQYF
d_gene: TRBD1; j_gene: TRBJ1-2; v_gene: TRBV19; abundance: NA; CDR3nt: TGTGCCAGTAGTGACCGGGACAGGGGTGACACCTATGGCTACACCTTC; CDR3aa: CASSDRDRGDTYGYTF
d_gene: TRBD2; j_gene: TRBJ2-5; v_gene: TRBV30; abundance: NA; CDR3nt: TGTGCCTGGAGTGTTCGGGAGGTCAAATGGGGGACCCAGTACTTC; CDR3aa: CAWSVREVKWGTQYF
d_gene: TRBD1; j_gene: TRBJ2-1; v_gene: TRBV18; abundance: NA; CDR3nt: TGTGCCAGCTCATGGGACAGGGGGAGGTTAGTGGACAATGAGCAGTTCTTC; CDR3aa: CASSWDRGRLVDNEQFF
d_gene: TRBD1; j_gene: TRBJ2-3; v_gene: TRBV7-9; abundance: NA; CDR3nt: TGTGCCAGCAGCCCCCTTTGGACAGGGACCATAGATACGCAGTATTTT; CDR3aa: CASSPLWTGTIDTQYF